This T cell receptor (beta chain) was identified in a study of T-cell reconstitution after alpha-beta-depleted transplantation in children. Findings and limits, study-wide: One year post-transplant, T-cell counts and diversity were largely derived from T cells produced anew.

This CDR3 spans 15 amino acids. Per the germline V gene, CDR1 is SGHVS and CDR2 is FQNEAQ. The V gene end was trimmed by 2 bases and the J gene end by 2 bases; junction bases not matched to a gene: 2. This clonotype was recorded many times. Its matching antigen is unknown. Molecular barcoding with unique molecular identifiers was used for the TCRbeta library. TCRdb re-called the PCR reads through MiXCR, storing one row per CDR3 protein. The top ten clones hold approximately 9.1% of a sample with fewer than 350,000 distinct CDR3 sequences, just over 7.5% of them seen once. The specimen was peripheral blood, collected 360 days after TCRalphabeta/CD19-depleted stem cell transplant. The origin of this receptor is a female patient between 2 and 15 years old who had a stem cell transplant for Fanconi anemia, so the T cells may come from the graft donor. This chain joins TRBV7-8 and TRBJ2-3; TRBD2 aligns across 9 bases. CDR3: CASSLSSGVTDTQYF. In DNA form, the CDR3 reads TGTGCCAGCAGCTTATCTAGCGGGGTCACAGATACGCAGTATTTT. Full variable domain (rest looked up from reference TRBV7-8 and TRBJ2-3): GAGVSQSPRYKVAKRGQDVALRCDPISGHVSLFWYQQALGQGPEFLTYFQNEAQLDKSGLPSDRFFAERPEGSVSTLKIQRTQQEDSAVYLCASSLSSGVTDTQYFGPGTRLTVL.